The 9 T cell receptor beta chains below come from one sample, sequenced in a study of shared clonotypes between healthy human individuals. Clones were read by immunoSEQ multiplex PCR, and TCRdb kept only the in-frame ones, dropping some. Among roughly 2,500,000 clones listed, 80% to 95% were seen once. Sequenced input: naive CD4+ T cells from PBMCs. The subset: CD45RA+ positively selected. The receptors derive from a man between 18 and 35 years old in good health. Some clones in this sample may be carry-over from other donors' samples.

J is TRBJ2-5 and V is TRBV9, with D perhaps given as TRBD1 or TRBD2 (5 bases each). V shed 3 bases and J shed 8 bases, with 17 bases lying between them. Germline V gives CDR1 SGDLS, CDR2 YYNGEE. CDR3 length equals 14 residues. CDR3 loop: CASSAGDVSSTQYF. The CDR3 DNA reads TGTGCCAGCAGCGCCGGGGACGTTTCTTCTACCCAGTACTTC. The full variable domain, its missing parts supplied by reference TRBV9 and TRBJ2-5, is DSGVTQTPKHLITATGQRVTLRCSPRSGDLSVYWYQQSLDQGLQFLIQYYNGEERAKGNILERFSAQQFPDLHSELNLSSLELGDSALYFCASSAGDVSSTQYFGPGTRLLVL.

This chain connects TRBV7-9 to TRBJ1-5; unclear D gene. The V end lost 4 bases, the J end lost 11 bases, and 18 bases lay between the germline ends. The CDR3 totals 14 residues. Per the germline V gene, CDR1 is SEHNR and CDR2 is FQNEAQ (reference sequence). CDR3: CASSSSRSSGSQHF. CDR3 nucleotides: TGTGCCAGCAGCTCATCCAGGTCTAGTGGATCCCAGCATTTT.

This clone showed up just once. The sample holds other DNA sequences that translate to the same CDR3. The rearrangement links TRBV25-1 to TRBJ1-1; possibly TRBD1 for D (6 bases). Deletions cut 1 base from V and 2 bases from J, with 8 bases between. The germline gives CDR1 MGHDK, CDR2 SYGVNS. The CDR3 extends over 14 amino acids. The CDR3 region is CASSESGENTEAFF. As DNA, the CDR3 is TGTGCCAGCAGTGAATCAGGGGAAAACACTGAAGCTTTCTTT.

This chain connects TRBV2 to TRBJ2-7; D is perhaps TRBD1 (5 bases). The CDR3 spans 14 residues. V dropped 7 bases and J dropped 6 bases, with 19 bases sitting between them. CDR1 is SNHLY, CDR2 FYNNEI, per germline. CDR3 nucleotide sequence: TGTGCCAGCACGGGTAAAGCCAGGGCCGGCGAGCAGTACTTC. Translation gives CASTGKARAGEQYF.

The V call is TRBV27, the J call TRBJ1-1; 7 nucleotides match TRBD1. This CDR3 is 15 amino acids long. Germline CDR1 and CDR2: MNHEY and SMNVEV (reference sequence). V lost 2 bases and J lost 4; bases outside the gene matches: 7. The CDR3 here is CASSLEGTVFTEAFF. The CDR3 DNA sequence: TGTGCCAGCAGTTTAGAGGGGACAGTCTTCACTGAAGCTTTCTTT.

The chain joins TRBV19 to TRBJ1-1, with D tentatively TRBD1 (5 bases). Germline V lookup: CDR1 LNHDA, CDR2 SQIVND (reference sequence). CDR3 size: 13 residues. Trimming took 3 bases from V and 6 from J, leaving 11 bases between them. CDR3 loop: CASSMRGGSEAFF. CDR3 DNA sequence: TGTGCCAGTAGTATGAGGGGAGGATCTGAAGCTTTCTTT.

The CDR3: CASSSLAEPSYEQYF. CDR3 coding DNA: TGTGCCAGCAGTTCACTAGCGGAGCCCTCTTACGAGCAGTACTTC. The chain employs TRBV28 and TRBJ2-7; 8 bases match TRBD2. The junction had 9 bases not matched to a gene; V was cut back by 4 bases and J by 4 bases. The germline V gene encodes CDR1 MDHEN and CDR2 SYDVKM. CDR3 length: 15 amino acids.

This clone was found once. The chain couples TRBV6-1 to TRBJ2-2; 11 bases agree with TRBD1. Trimming took 6 bases from V and 7 from J; bases not matched to a gene: 4. Per germline, CDR1 MNHNS and CDR2 SASEGT. The CDR3 is 14 residues long. CDR3 loop: CASRGTGGIGELFF. CDR3 sequence (DNA): TGTGCCAGCAGGGGGACAGGGGGGATCGGGGAGCTGTTTTTT.

V is TRBV28 and J is TRBJ2-2; the match to TRBD2 covers 9 bases. CDR1 MDHEN and CDR2 SYDVKM come from the germline V gene. This CDR3 is 15 amino acids long. The trim removed 0 bases at V and 6 bases at J, leaving 2 bases unmatched. The CDR3 DNA sequence: TGTGCCAGCAGTTTATGGGCTAGCGGGGCCGGGGAGCTGTTTTTT. Amino acid sequence: CASSLWASGAGELFF. Supplemented by reference TRBV28 and TRBJ2-2, the full variable domain reads DVKVTQSSRYLVKRTGEKVFLECVQDMDHENMFWYRQDPGLGLRLIYFSYDVKMKEKGDIPEGYSVSREKKERFSLILESASTNQTSMYLCASSLWASGAGELFFGEGSRLTVL.